These 14 T cell receptor beta chains were sequenced from one sample in a study of T cell responses to AZD1222 COVID-19 vaccine. Generated by immunoSEQ multiplex PCR, the TCRdb table keeps only in-frame clones and is missing some. The sample lists about 78,000 clones; over 80% were seen once. The material was peripheral blood, obtained on day 0 of AZD1222 vaccination. The receptor source for this set is an adult in good health.

This sequence joins TRBV5-6 and TRBJ2-3; 10 positions match TRBD2. CDR1 and CDR2 (germline): SGHDT, YYEEEE. With 3 bases clipped from V and 4 bases from J, the junction kept 5 bases outside the gene matches. This CDR3 contains 15 residues. The DNA for the CDR3 is TGTGCCAGCAGCTACCTAGCGGGGGAATCAGATACGCAGTATTTT. Its protein is CASSYLAGESDTQYF.

This chain connects TRBV19 to TRBJ1-1, with 11 bases aligning to TRBD1. Trimming cost V 3 bases and J 2 bases; bases outside gene matches: 8. Germline V CDR1 and CDR2: LNHDA, SQIVND (reference sequence). This CDR3 region has 17 residues. The CDR3 DNA sequence: TGTGCCAGTAGTATGGGGACAGGGGGAGTCGAAAACACTGAAGCTTTCTTT. Translating it yields CASSMGTGGVENTEAFF.

This chain uses TRBV18 with TRBJ2-7; 9 positions match TRBD1. Germline V gene data show CDR1 as KGHSH and CDR2 as LQKENI. This CDR3 comprises 14 residues. J gave up 7 bases and V 1 base, and 5 bases lay outside the gene matches. The CDR3 DNA sequence: TGTGCCAGCTCACCACAAACAGGGGGCTGGGAGCAGTACTTC. It is translated as CASSPQTGGWEQYF. Full variable domain (missing parts from reference TRBV18 and TRBJ2-7): NAGVMQNPRHLVRRRGQEARLRCSPMKGHSHVYWYRQLPEEGLKFMVYLQKENIIDESGMPKERFSAEFPKEGPSILRIQQVVRGDSAAYFCASSPQTGGWEQYFGPGTRLTVT.

This clone was seen a handful of times. The chain carries TRBV18 and TRBJ2-7; TRBD2 matches at 11 bases. V was pared by 3 bases and J by 6 bases, with 4 bases of the junction left unmatched. The germline gives CDR1 KGHSH, CDR2 LQKENI. The length of the CDR3 is 14 residues. CDR3 coding DNA: TGTGCCAGCTCACCTAGCGGGAGGGCCGGCGAGCAGTACTTC. Amino acid sequence: CASSPSGRAGEQYF.

The V gene is TRBV11-2, the J gene TRBJ2-1; 15 bases are a match to TRBD2. CDR1 is SGHAT, CDR2 FQNNGV, per germline. CDR3 length: 13 amino acids. The CDR3 loop reads CAAGLAGGGEQFF. DNA for the CDR3: TGTGCGGCGGGACTAGCGGGGGGTGGGGAGCAGTTCTTC.

In this sample, this clone turned up once. V usage is TRBV10-1 and J usage is TRBJ1-6, with D tentatively TRBD1 (6 bases). Trimming removed 6 bases from V and 1 base from J, with 7 bases in between. The CDR3 totals 14 residues. Germline loops: CDR1 WNHNN, CDR2 SYGVQD (reference sequence). The CDR3 bases are TGCGCCAGCAGCCAGGGGTCCTATAATTCACCCCTCCACTTT. This codes for CASSQGSYNSPLHF.

This chain links TRBV27 with TRBJ2-5; the match to TRBD1 covers 8 bases. The germline CDR1 and CDR2 sequences are MNHEY and SMNVEV (reference sequence). Trimming took 0 bases from V and 3 from J; bases not matched to a gene: 12. The length of the CDR3 is 18 residues. In nucleotides, the CDR3 is TGTGCCAGCAGTTTATCAGGAGACAGGGGTCGAACAAAAGAGACCCAGTACTTC. The encoded protein is CASSLSGDRGRTKETQYF.

The chain carries TRBV28 and TRBJ1-6, with unresolved D. The germline CDR1 and CDR2 sequences are MDHEN and SYDVKM. The V end lost 2 bases, the J end lost 7 bases, and 12 bases lay between the germline ends. The length of the CDR3 is 15 residues. This CDR3 is CASSLDAGWNSPLHF. CDR3 nucleotides: TGTGCCAGCAGTTTAGACGCGGGTTGGAATTCACCCCTCCACTTT.

This sequence joins TRBV10-2 and TRBJ2-1; D might be TRBD2 (5 bases). V lost 2 bases, J lost 10 bases, and 18 bases lay in between. Looked up from germline, CDR1 is WSHSY and CDR2 is SAAADI. The CDR3 is made up of 15 amino acids. CDR3 protein: CASSERWEPFEEQFF. The CDR3 DNA is TGCGCCAGCAGTGAGAGGTGGGAGCCTTTTGAAGAGCAGTTCTTC.

V is TRBV30 and J is TRBJ1-2; 9 bases agree with TRBD1. Looked up from germline, CDR1 is GTSNPN and CDR2 is SVGIG (reference sequence). CDR3 size: 14 residues. V dropped 5 bases and J dropped 8; count of bases not matched to a gene: 12. CDR3 residues: CAWETGQGLGGYTF. The CDR3, as DNA: TGTGCCTGGGAAACGGGACAGGGTCTTGGGGGCTACACCTTC.

The V gene is TRBV5-1, the J gene TRBJ1-1; D is ambiguous. V was shortened by 0 bases and J by 2 bases, with 8 bases between the two germline ends. Germline loops: CDR1 SGHRS, CDR2 YFSETQ. The CDR3 contains 14 residues. CDR3 in amino acids: CASSLVGVNTEAFF. The CDR3 DNA reads TGCGCCAGCAGCTTGGTAGGCGTCAACACTGAAGCTTTCTTT.

The chain has TRBV5-1 and TRBJ2-6; D might be TRBD1 or TRBD2, each matching 6 bases. V lost 5 bases and J lost 3, with 12 bases in between. Germline V CDR1 and CDR2: SGHRS, YFSETQ. The CDR3 sequence is 15 residues long. The CDR3 is CASREGGYGANVLTF. DNA for the CDR3: TGCGCCAGCAGAGAGGGGGGTTATGGGGCCAACGTCCTGACTTTC. Full variable domain (outside the CDR3, taken from reference TRBV5-1 and TRBJ2-6): KAGVTQTPRYLIKTRGQQVTLSCSPISGHRSVSWYQQTPGQGLQFLFEYFSETQRNKGNFPGRFSGRQFSNSRSEMNVSTLELGDSALYLCASREGGYGANVLTFGAGSRLTVL.

This chain connects TRBV18 to TRBJ2-5; D could derive from TRBD1 or TRBD2 (5 bases each). Trimming removed 1 base at V and 5 bases at J, with 17 bases between. This CDR3 is 16 amino acids long. Germline CDR1 is KGHSH and CDR2 is LQKENI. The CDR3 reads CASSPRTGTAGETQYF. CDR3 DNA: TGTGCCAGCTCACCACGGACTGGGACCGCAGGGGAGACCCAGTACTTC.

V usage is TRBV6-5 and J usage is TRBJ2-7; 9 bases agree with TRBD1. V dropped 5 bases and J dropped 5; count of bases not matched to a gene: 10. In germline, CDR1 is MNHEY, CDR2 SVGAGI. The CDR3 sequence is 15 residues long. CDR3 coding DNA: TGTGCCAGCAGTCACGAGGGACAGGGCGGCGACGAGCAGTACTTC. This codes for CASSHEGQGGDEQYF.